This T cell receptor beta chain stems from a study of CD8 T cells in Susac syndrome. CDR3 length: 16 amino acids. Between the trimmed V and J ends, which lost 6 bases and 0 bases, there was a span of 13 bases. CDR1 and CDR2 (germline): SGHRS, YFSETQ. The authors reverse transcribed 0.5 to 1 ug RNA with random hexamers. It was immunoSEQ multiplex PCR that amplified TCR beta CDR3 across 54 Vbeta and 13 Jbeta. TCRdb processed the immunoSEQ multiplex PCR reads anew with MiXCR; each CDR3 protein has one entry. Of about 240,000 distinct CDR3 sequences listed, 90% to 97% were seen once; the top ten hold approximately 0.1%. Study outcomes and limitations: None of the CD4+ T cell repertoires in Susac syndrome showed clonal expansion.

About this clonotype itself: The antigen is undetermined.

The material sequenced was CD4+ T cells from PBMCs. This clonotype was obtained from a human donor with Susac syndrome. The chain uses TRBV5-1 and TRBJ2-6, with D perhaps TRBD2 (5 bases). CDR3 nucleotide sequence: TGCGCCAGCACCTCTAAGAGGGCCTCTGGGGCCAACGTCCTGACTTTC. Its translation: CASTSKRASGANVLTF. The full variable domain, with the rest looked up from reference TRBV5-1 and TRBJ2-6, is KAGVTQTPRYLIKTRGQQVTLSCSPISGHRSVSWYQQTPGQGLQFLFEYFSETQRNKGNFPGRFSGRQFSNSRSEMNVSTLELGDSALYLCASTSKRASGANVLTFGAGSRLTVL.